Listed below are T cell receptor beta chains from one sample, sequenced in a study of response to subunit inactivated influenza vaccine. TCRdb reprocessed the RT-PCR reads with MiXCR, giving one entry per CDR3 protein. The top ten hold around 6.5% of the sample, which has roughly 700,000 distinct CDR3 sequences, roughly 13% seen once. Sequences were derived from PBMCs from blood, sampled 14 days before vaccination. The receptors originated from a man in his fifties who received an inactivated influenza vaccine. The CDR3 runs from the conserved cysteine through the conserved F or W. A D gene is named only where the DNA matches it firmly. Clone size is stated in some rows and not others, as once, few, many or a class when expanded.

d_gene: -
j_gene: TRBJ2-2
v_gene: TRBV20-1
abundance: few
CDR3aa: CSARAHGGGELFF
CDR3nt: TGCAGTGCTAGGGCACACGGGGGCGGGGAGCTGTTTTTT

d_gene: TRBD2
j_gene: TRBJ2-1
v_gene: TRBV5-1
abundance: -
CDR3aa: CASSTPGLAGDQFF
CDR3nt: TGCGCCAGCAGCACCCCGGGACTAGCGGGAGACCAGTTCTTC

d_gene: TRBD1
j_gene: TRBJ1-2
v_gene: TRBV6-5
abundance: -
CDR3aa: CASSYTRTGRSGYTF
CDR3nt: TGTGCCAGCAGTTACACACGGACAGGGAGAAGTGGCTACACCTTC

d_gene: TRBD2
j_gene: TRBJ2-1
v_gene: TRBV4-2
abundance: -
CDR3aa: CASSKESGNNEQFF
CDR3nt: TGTGCCAGCAGTAAAGAGAGCGGGAACAATGAGCAGTTCTTC

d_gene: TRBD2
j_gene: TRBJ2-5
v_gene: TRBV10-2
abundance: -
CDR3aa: CASSDSGTSTGAQYF
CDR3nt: TGCGCCAGCAGTGACTCCGGGACTAGCACCGGAGCCCAGTACTTC

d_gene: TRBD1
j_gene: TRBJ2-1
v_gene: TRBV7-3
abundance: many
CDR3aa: CASSEGQSSYNEQFF
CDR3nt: TGTGCCAGCAGTGAGGGACAGAGTTCCTACAATGAGCAGTTCTTC

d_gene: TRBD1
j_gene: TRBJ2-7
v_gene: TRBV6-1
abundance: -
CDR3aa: CASSDFGTGVYEQYF
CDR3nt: TGTGCCAGCAGTGATTTTGGGACAGGGGTCTACGAGCAGTACTTC

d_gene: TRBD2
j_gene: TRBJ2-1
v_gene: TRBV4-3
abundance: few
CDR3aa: CASSQEVGASGRTVYNEQFF
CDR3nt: TGCGCCAGCAGCCAAGAGGTGGGGGCTAGCGGGAGAACTGTCTACAATGAGCAGTTCTTC

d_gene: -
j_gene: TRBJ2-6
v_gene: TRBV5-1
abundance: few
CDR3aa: CASLPTGTGANVLTF
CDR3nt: TGCGCCAGCCTACCAACAGGGACTGGGGCCAACGTCCTGACTTTC

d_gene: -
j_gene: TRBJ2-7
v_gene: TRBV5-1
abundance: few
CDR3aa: CASSSGTWYEQYF
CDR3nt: TGCGCCAGCAGCTCCGGGACGTGGTACGAGCAGTACTTC

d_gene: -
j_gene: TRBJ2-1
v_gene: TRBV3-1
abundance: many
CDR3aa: CASSLGSSNNEQFF
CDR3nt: TGTGCCAGCAGCCTGGGCTCCTCTAACAATGAGCAGTTCTTC

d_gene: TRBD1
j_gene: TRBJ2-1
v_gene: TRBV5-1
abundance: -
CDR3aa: CASSLEGQGVNEQFF
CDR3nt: TGCGCCAGCAGCTTAGAGGGCCAGGGGGTCAATGAGCAGTTCTTC

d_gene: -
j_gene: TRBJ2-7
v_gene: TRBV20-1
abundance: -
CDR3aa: CSARGKGQTYEQYF
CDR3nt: TGCAGTGCTAGAGGGAAAGGACAGACTTACGAGCAGTACTTC

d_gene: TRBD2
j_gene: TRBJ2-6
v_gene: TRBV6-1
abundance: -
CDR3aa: CASRLAGGNSGANVLTF
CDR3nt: TGTGCCAGCAGGCTAGCGGGAGGGAACTCTGGGGCCAACGTCCTGACTTTC

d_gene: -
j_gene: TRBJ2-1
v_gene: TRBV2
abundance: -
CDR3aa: CASSEAPLAPEQFF
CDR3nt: TGTGCCAGCAGTGAGGCCCCTCTAGCGCCAGAGCAGTTCTTC

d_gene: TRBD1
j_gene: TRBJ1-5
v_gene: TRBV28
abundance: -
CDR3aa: CASSSIGTVYSNQPQHF
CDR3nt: TGTGCCAGCAGCTCAATAGGGACAGTCTATAGCAATCAGCCCCAGCATTTT

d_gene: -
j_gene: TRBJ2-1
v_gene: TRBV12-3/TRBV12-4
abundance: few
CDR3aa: CASSLMVSKEQFF
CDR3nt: TGTGCCAGCAGTTTGATGGTTAGTAAGGAGCAGTTCTTC

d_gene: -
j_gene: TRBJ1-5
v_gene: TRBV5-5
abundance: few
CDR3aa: CASSSVPGYSNQPQHF
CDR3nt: TGTGCCAGCAGCTCGGTCCCAGGGTACAGCAATCAGCCCCAGCATTTT

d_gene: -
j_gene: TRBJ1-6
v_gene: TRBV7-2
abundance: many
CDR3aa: CASSLVGDGNSPLHF
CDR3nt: TGTGCCAGCAGCTTAGTGGGTGATGGTAATTCACCCCTCCACTTT

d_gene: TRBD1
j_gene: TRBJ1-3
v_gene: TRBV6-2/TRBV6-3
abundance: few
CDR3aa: CASRSNGTGSCRPYGNTIYF
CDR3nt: TGTGCCAGCAGAAGTAACGGGACAGGCTCCTGCAGGCCATATGGAAACACCATATATTTT

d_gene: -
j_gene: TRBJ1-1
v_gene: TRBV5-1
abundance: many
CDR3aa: CASRRQEGTEAFF
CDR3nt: TGCGCCAGCAGACGACAGGAGGGGACTGAAGCTTTCTTT

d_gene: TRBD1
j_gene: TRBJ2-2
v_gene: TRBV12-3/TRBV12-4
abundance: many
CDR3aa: CASSLDRTGATGELFF
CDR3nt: TGTGCCAGCAGTTTAGATCGGACAGGTGCCACCGGGGAGCTGTTTTTT

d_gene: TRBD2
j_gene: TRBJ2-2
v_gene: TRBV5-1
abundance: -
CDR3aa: CASSLEGLARVGELFF
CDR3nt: TGCGCCAGCAGCTTGGAGGGACTAGCGAGGGTCGGGGAGCTGTTTTTT

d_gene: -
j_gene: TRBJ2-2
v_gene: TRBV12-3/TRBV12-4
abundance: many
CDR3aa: CASSFEGLGTGELFF
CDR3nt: TGTGCCAGCAGTTTCGAGGGGTTAGGCACCGGGGAGCTGTTTTTT

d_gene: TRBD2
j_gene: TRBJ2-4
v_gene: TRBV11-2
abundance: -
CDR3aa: CASSLVALGGVAKNIQYF
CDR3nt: TGTGCCAGCAGCTTAGTGGCCCTTGGGGGGGTGGCCAAAAACATTCAGTACTTC

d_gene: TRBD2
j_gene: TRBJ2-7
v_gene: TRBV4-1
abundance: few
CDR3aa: CASSQAAGGFFYEQYF
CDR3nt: TGCGCCAGCAGCCAAGCAGCGGGAGGGTTTTTCTACGAGCAGTACTTC

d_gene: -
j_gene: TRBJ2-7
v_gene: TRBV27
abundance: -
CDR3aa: CASSLSVGTYEQYF
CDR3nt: TGTGCCAGCAGTTTATCGGTTGGGACCTACGAGCAGTACTTC

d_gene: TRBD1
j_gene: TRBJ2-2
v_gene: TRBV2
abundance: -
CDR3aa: CASSLGQGSTGELFF
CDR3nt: TGTGCCAGCAGCCTGGGACAGGGATCTACCGGGGAGCTGTTTTTT

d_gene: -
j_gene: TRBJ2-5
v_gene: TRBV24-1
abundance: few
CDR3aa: CATSQRDIATQYF
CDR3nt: TGTGCCACCAGCCAGCGTGATATAGCGACCCAGTACTTC

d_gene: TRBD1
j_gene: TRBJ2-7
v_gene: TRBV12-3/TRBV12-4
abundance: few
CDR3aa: CASNPGTGTYEQYF
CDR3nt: TGTGCCAGCAATCCGGGGACAGGCACCTACGAGCAGTACTTC

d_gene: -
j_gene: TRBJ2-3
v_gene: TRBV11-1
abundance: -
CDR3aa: CASSSRRDTQYF
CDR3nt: TGTGCCAGCAGCAGCCGCAGGGATACGCAGTATTTT

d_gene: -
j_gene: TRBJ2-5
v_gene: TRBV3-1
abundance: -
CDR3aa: CASSQAGQAGETQYF
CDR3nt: TGTGCCAGCAGCCAAGCAGGCCAGGCGGGAGAGACCCAGTACTTC

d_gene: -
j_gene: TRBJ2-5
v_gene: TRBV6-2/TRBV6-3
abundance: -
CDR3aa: CASSPQAGEETQYF
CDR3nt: TGTGCCAGCAGCCCCCAGGCCGGGGAGGAGACCCAGTACTTC

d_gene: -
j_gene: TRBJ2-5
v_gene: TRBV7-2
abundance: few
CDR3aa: CASSPLRGEETQYF
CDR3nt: TGTGCCAGCAGCCCCCTACGAGGGGAGGAGACCCAGTACTTC

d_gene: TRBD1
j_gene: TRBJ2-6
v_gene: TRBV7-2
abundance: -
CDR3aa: CASSTQGTVSGANVLTF
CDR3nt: TGTGCCAGCAGCACCCAAGGGACAGTGTCTGGGGCCAACGTCCTGACTTTC

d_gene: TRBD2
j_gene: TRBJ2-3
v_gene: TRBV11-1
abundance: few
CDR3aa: CASSLAQRLAGATDTQYF
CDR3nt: TGTGCCAGCAGCTTAGCGCAGAGACTAGCGGGAGCCACAGATACGCAGTATTTT

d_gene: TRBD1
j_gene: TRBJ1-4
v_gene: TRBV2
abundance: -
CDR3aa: CASNSGTGGEKLFF
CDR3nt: TGTGCGAGCAACTCGGGGACAGGGGGTGAAAAACTGTTTTTT

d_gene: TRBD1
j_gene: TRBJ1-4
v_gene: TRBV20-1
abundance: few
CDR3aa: CSARRTGGGVKLFF
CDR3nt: TGCAGTGCTAGGCGAACAGGGGGAGGCGTGAAACTGTTTTTT

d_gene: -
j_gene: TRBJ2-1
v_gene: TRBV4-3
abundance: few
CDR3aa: CASSQDPSTEYNEQFF
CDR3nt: TGCGCCAGCAGCCAAGATCCTTCGACAGAATACAATGAGCAGTTCTTC

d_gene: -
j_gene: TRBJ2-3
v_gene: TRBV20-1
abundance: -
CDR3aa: CSASRAEPTDTQYF
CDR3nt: TGCAGTGCTAGTCGAGCGGAGCCCACAGATACGCAGTATTTT

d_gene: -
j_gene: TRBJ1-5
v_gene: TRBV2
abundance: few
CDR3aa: CASSELLGGHQPQHF
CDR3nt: TGTGCCAGCAGTGAATTACTAGGGGGTCATCAGCCCCAGCATTTT

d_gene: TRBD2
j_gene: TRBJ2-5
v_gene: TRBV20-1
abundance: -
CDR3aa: CSAQNPGLGYQETQYF
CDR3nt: TGCAGTGCTCAGAACCCGGGACTAGGCTACCAAGAGACCCAGTACTTC

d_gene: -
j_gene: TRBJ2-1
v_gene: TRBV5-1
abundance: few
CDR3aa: CASTSARLMSNEQFF
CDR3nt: TGCGCCAGCACTAGCGCTCGATTGATGAGCAATGAGCAGTTCTTC

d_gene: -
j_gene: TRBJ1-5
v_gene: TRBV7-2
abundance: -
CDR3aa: CASSLVATSQPQHF
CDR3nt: TGTGCCAGCAGCTTAGTGGCAACTTCGCAGCCCCAGCATTTT

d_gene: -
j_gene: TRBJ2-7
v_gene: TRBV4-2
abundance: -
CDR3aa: CASSQNYSPGLYEQYF
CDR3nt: TGTGCCAGCAGCCAAAATTATTCCCCCGGGCTTTACGAGCAGTACTTC

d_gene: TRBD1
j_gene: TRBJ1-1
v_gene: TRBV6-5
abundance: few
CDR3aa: CASSFFPSTGEDTEAFF
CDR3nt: TGTGCCAGCAGTTTCTTTCCCTCCACAGGGGAGGATACTGAAGCTTTCTTT